The 9 T cell receptor beta chains in this list originate from one sample, sequenced in a study of OX40 agonist ivuxolimab in advanced cancers. Library generation was performed with the immunoSEQ multiplex PCR assay. TCRdb re-hosts the immuneACCESS table, in-frame sequences only. Its copies lack some clones; in the studies checked, an unresolved V gene accounts for under half of them, and the cause for the rest is not known. Here the sample has some 90,000 clones; around 87% occur a single time. The ten largest make up about 4.5% of the sample. The sample consisted of CD4+ or CD8+ T cells sorted from blood, taken in a trial of the OX40 agonist ivuxolimab. The receptors shown here come from an adult with an advanced solid tumor such as melanoma, head and neck, liver or kidney cancer.

The V call is TRBV19, the J call TRBJ1-1; 7 nucleotides agree with TRBD1. The V gene's germline CDR1 is LNHDA and CDR2 SQIVND (reference sequence). J lost 1 base, V lost 6 bases, and 8 bases had no gene match. There are 15 residues in the CDR3. CDR3 nucleotides: TGTGCCAGTAGCCCCCGGACAGGCCCGAACACTGAAGCTTTCTTT. This codes for CASSPRTGPNTEAFF.

V usage is TRBV28 and J usage is TRBJ2-1; unclear D gene. The CDR3 covers 11 residues. The V and J ends lost 2 bases and 8 bases respectively, with 4 bases between them. Germline loops: CDR1 MDHEN, CDR2 SYDVKM. The CDR3 region has the DNA TGTGCCAGCAGTTTAGTCGATGAGCAGTTCTTC. Its translation is CASSLVDEQFF.

This clone was recorded a few times. The chain links TRBV6-5 to TRBJ2-1, with D possibly being TRBD1 or TRBD2 (5 bases each). From germline, CDR1 is MNHEY and CDR2 SVGAGI. Trimming left V 4 bases short and J 11 bases short, with 9 bases between. The CDR3 extends over 11 amino acids. The CDR3 nucleotides are TGTGCCAGCAGTTGGCCGGGACAGCAGTTCTTC. It is translated as CASSWPGQQFF.

This clone was recorded only once. The chain joins TRBV5-1 to TRBJ1-1; D is ambiguous. Trimming stripped 2 bases from V and 3 bases from J, with 8 bases between. The CDR3 contains 13 residues. Germline V gene sequence: CDR1 SGHRS, CDR2 YFSETQ. In nucleotides, the CDR3 is TGCGCCAGCAGCTTCGGCGGCCACACTGAAGCTTTCTTT. It yields the protein CASSFGGHTEAFF.

This chain joins TRBV29-1 and TRBJ1-1; D ambiguous. The CDR3 covers 11 residues. Trimming shortened V by 4 bases and J by 0 bases, and 3 bases separated the two germline ends. CDR1 SQVTM and CDR2 ANQGSEA come from the germline V gene. The CDR3 region has the DNA TGCAGCGTTGCAGTGAACACTGAAGCTTTCTTT. Its protein is CSVAVNTEAFF.

This clone was observed a handful of times. V usage is TRBV29-1 and J usage is TRBJ1-1, with D unclear. Looked up from germline, CDR1 is SQVTM and CDR2 is ANQGSEA. The CDR3 extends over 13 amino acids. Trimming took 4 bases from V and 1 from J, leaving 10 bases between them. CDR3 sequence: CSVGFGGNTEAFF. In DNA, the CDR3 is TGCAGCGTTGGGTTCGGCGGGAACACTGAAGCTTTCTTT. The full variable domain, in which reference TRBV29-1 and TRBJ1-1 provide the parts outside the CDR3, is SAVISQKPSRDICQRGTSLTIQCQVDSQVTMMFWYRQQPGQSLTLIATANQGSEATYESGFVIDKFPISRPNLTFSTLTVSNMSPEDSSIYLCSVGFGGNTEAFFGQGTRLTVV.

This chain uses TRBV5-6 with TRBJ2-7; the D is unclear. The germline V gene has CDR1 SGHDT and CDR2 YYEEEE. The length of the CDR3 is 14 residues. Trimming shortened V by 4 bases and J by 2 bases, and 13 bases separated the two germline ends. The DNA of the CDR3 is TGTGCCAGCAGCCGGTGGACGCTGACCTACGAGCAGTACTTC. Its translation is CASSRWTLTYEQYF.

The V gene is TRBV19, the J gene TRBJ1-4; D gene uncertain. Germline values: CDR1 LNHDA, CDR2 SQIVND (reference sequence). Trimming stripped 5 bases from V and 4 bases from J, with 14 bases between. The CDR3 is made up of 15 amino acids. CDR3 in amino acids: CASSLLRAVNEKLFF. CDR3 nucleotide sequence: TGTGCCAGTAGTCTCCTTCGGGCAGTTAATGAAAAACTGTTTTTT. Full variable domain (missing parts from reference TRBV19 and TRBJ1-4): DGGITQSPKYLFRKEGQNVTLSCEQNLNHDAMYWYRQDPGQGLRLIYYSQIVNDFQKGDIAEGYSVSREKKESFPLTVTSAQKNPTAFYLCASSLLRAVNEKLFFGSGTQLSVL.

J is TRBJ1-2 and V is TRBV6-6; D gene ambiguous. The germline CDR1 and CDR2 sequences are MNHNY and SVGAGI (reference sequence). CDR3 length equals 13 residues. V dropped 0 bases and J dropped 5 bases, with 7 bases sitting between them. The CDR3 sequence: CASSYSRQYGYTF. The DNA for the CDR3 is TGTGCCAGCAGTTACTCCCGCCAGTATGGCTACACCTTC.